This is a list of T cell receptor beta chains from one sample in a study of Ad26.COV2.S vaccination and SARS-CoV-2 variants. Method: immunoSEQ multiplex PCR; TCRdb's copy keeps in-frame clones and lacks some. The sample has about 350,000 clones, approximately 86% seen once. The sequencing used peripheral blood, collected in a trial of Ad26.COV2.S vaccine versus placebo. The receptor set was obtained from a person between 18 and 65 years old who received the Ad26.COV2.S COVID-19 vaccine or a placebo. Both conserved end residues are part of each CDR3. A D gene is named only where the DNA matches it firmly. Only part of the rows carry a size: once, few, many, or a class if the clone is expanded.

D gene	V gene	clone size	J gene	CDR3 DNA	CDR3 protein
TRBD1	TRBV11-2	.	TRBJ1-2	TGTGCCAGCAGCTCGACAGGGCCCTATGGCTACACCTTC	CASSSTGPYGYTF
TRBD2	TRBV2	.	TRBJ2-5	TGTGCCAGCAGTTTCGCCCCCCCTATAGCGGGAGGGGACCAAGAGACCCAGTACTTC	CASSFAPPIAGGDQETQYF
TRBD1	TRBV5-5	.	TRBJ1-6	TGTGCCAGCAGCAACCTCGGACAGGGAGGTTCACCCCTCCACTTT	CASSNLGQGGSPLHF
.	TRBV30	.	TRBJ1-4	TGTGCCTGGAGTGTGGGGGGCACTAATGAAAAACTGTTTTTT	CAWSVGGTNEKLFF
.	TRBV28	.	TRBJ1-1	TGTGCCAGCAGTTTAGGTCAGGGAGGTTTCTTT	CASSLGQGGFF
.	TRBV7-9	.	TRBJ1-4	TGTGCCAGCAGCTTAGCGTCGGCAGCAAAAAATGAAAAACTGTTTTTT	CASSLASAAKNEKLFF
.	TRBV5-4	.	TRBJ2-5	TGTGCCAGCAGCTCCGGGGGCCTCAAAGAGACCCAGTACTTC	CASSSGGLKETQYF
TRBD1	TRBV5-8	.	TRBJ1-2	TGTGCCAGCAGCGCGACAGGGGGCTATGGCTACACCTTC	CASSATGGYGYTF
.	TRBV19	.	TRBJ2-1	TGTGCCAGTAGTCCGATCTTTGGGGGATATGAGCAGTTCTTC	CASSPIFGGYEQFF
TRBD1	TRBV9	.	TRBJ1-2	TGTGCCAGCAGCGTAGCTAGGGAGAGGGGGCCGAGCTATGGCTACACCTTC	CASSVARERGPSYGYTF
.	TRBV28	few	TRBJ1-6	TGTGCCAGCAGTTTAGGGGCCGCAAATTCACCCCTCCACTTT	CASSLGAANSPLHF
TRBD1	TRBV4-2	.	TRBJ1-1	TGTGCCAGCAGCCAAGATGTTGGGGACAGGGGGGTAGGAGCTTTCTTT	CASSQDVGDRGVGAFF
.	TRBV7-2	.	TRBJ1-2	TGTGCCAGCAGTGAGACCGCCGCTAACTATGGCTACACCTTC	CASSETAANYGYTF
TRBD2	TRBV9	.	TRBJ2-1	TGTGCCAGCAGCGTTAAAAGCGGGGGTTCTCAGTTCTTC	CASSVKSGGSQFF
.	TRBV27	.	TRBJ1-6	TGTGCCAGCAGTTTGAACCCCCCCCCTTGGGATTCACCCCTCCACTTT	CASSLNPPPWDSPLHF
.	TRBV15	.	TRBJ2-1	TGTGCCACCAGCGGAAGACTAGAAACGAATGAGCAGTTCTTC	CATSGRLETNEQFF
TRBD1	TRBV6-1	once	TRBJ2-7	TGTGCCAGCAGTGAAAGGGACAGGGTCTACGAGCAGTACTTC	CASSERDRVYEQYF
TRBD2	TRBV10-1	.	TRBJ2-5	TGCGCCACCCACCGAGGACTAGCGGGAGGGGCAGAGACCCAGTACTTC	CATHRGLAGGAETQYF
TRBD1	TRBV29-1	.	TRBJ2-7	TGCAGCGTTGAGGATGGACAGGTAGCCTACGAGCAGTACTTC	CSVEDGQVAYEQYF
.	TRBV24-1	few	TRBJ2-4	TGTGCCGTTGGCAATGGACACGAAAACATTCAGTACTTC	CAVGNGHENIQYF
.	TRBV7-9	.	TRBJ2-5	TGTGCCAGCAGCATCGGGGGAGACGCAGAGACCCAGTACTTC	CASSIGGDAETQYF
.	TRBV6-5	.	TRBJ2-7	TGTGCCAGCAGTCCGGAAACAGGAAACTACGAGCAGTACTTC	CASSPETGNYEQYF
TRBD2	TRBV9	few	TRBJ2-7	TGTGCCAGCAGTTCTAGCGGAGAAAGCTCCTACGAGCAGTACTTC	CASSSSGESSYEQYF
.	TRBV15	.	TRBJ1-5	TGTGCCACCAGCAGAGCGGGGGGTAGCAATCAGCCCCAGCATTTT	CATSRAGGSNQPQHF
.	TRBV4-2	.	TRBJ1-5	TGTGCCAGCAGCCAAGATGGAGGCAGGGTAAATCAGCCCCAGCATTTT	CASSQDGGRVNQPQHF
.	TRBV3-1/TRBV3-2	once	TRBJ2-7	TGTGCCAGCAGCCAGCCAGGGTCGTACGAGCAGTACTTC	CASSQPGSYEQYF
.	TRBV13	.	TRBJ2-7	TGTGCCAGCAAGGTCTTGGGTGAGCAGTACTTC	CASKVLGEQYF
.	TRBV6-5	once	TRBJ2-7	TGTGCCAGCTGGGGGGGCGCCAACTACGAGCAGTACTTC	CASWGGANYEQYF
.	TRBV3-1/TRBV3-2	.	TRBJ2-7	TGTGCCAGCGGCGAAAAATACGAGCAGTACTTC	CASGEKYEQYF
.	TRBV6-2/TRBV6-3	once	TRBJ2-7	TGTGCCAGCAGTTATGAGCCCTACGAGCAGTACTTC	CASSYEPYEQYF
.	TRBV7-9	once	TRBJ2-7	TGTGCCAGCAGCTTAGTTGGGGGCGCGGTCTACGAGCAGTACTTC	CASSLVGGAVYEQYF
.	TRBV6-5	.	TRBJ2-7	TGTGCCAGCGCGGACTACAGGGGCCGCTCCTACGAGCAGTACTTC	CASADYRGRSYEQYF
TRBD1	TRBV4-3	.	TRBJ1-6	TGCGCCAGCAGCCAAGACGCATTCCGAAACAGGGGACATAATTCACCCCTCCACTTT	CASSQDAFRNRGHNSPLHF
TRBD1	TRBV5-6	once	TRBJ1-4	TGTGCCAGCAGCTTGGGGCCCGCAGGGGGCATTTGGGATGAAAAACTGTTTTTT	CASSLGPAGGIWDEKLFF
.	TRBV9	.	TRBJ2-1	TGTGCCAGCAGCGCAGAGATCTACAATGAGCAGTTCTTC	CASSAEIYNEQFF
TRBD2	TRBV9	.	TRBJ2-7	TGTGCCAGCAGCGTAGCCCCGGGACTAGCGGGAGGATCCTACGAGCAGTACTTC	CASSVAPGLAGGSYEQYF
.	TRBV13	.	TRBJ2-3	TGTGCCAGCAGCTTAGAAAGGACGCGGCGGGGCCCCACAGATACGCAGTATTTT	CASSLERTRRGPTDTQYF
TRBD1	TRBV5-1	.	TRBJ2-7	TGCGCCAGCAGCTACACCGGGACAGGGATGTACGAGCAGTACTTC	CASSYTGTGMYEQYF
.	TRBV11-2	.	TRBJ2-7	TGTGCCAGCAGCTTAGGTTGGAGCTCCTACGAGCAGTACTTC	CASSLGWSSYEQYF
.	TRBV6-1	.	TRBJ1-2	TGTGCCAGCAGTGAGTTCACCGGGTCAATCTATGGCTACACCTTC	CASSEFTGSIYGYTF
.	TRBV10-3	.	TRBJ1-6	TGTGCCATCAGTGAGTCAGACAGAAGCTCCTATAATTCACCCCTCCACTTT	CAISESDRSSYNSPLHF
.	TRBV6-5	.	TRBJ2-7	TGTGCCAGCAGCCGGAAGAGGGAAGCCTACGAGCAGTACTTC	CASSRKREAYEQYF
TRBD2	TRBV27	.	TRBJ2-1	TGTGCCAGCAGTTTTGGCGGGAGGGCCAATGAGCAGTTCTTC	CASSFGGRANEQFF
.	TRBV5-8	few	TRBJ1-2	TGTGCCAGCAGCTTAAGACAGGCCTATGGCTACACCTTC	CASSLRQAYGYTF
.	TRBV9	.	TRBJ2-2	TGTGCCAGCAGCGGGGGGCAGCCGGGGAGGGCCGGGGAGCTGTTTTTT	CASSGGQPGRAGELFF